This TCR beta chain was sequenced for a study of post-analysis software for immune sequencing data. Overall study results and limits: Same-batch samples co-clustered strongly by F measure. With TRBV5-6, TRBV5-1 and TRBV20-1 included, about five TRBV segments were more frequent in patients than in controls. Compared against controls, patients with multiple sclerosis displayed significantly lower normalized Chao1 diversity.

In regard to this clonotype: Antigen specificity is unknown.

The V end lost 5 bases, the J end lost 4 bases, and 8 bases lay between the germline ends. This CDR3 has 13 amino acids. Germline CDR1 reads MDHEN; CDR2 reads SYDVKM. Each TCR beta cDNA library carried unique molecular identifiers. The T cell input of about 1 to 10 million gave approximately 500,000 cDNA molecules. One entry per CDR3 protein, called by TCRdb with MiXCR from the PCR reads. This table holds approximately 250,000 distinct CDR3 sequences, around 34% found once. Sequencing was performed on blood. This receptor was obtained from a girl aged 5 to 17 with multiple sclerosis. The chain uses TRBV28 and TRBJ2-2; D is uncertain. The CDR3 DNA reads TGTGCCAGCAGTACCATGAGCACCGGGGAGCTGTTTTTT. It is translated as CASSTMSTGELFF.